The 6 T cell receptor beta chains below come from one sample, sequenced in a study of radiotherapy plus CTLA-4 blockade in lung cancer (dated by TCRdb to 2017 to 2018). Preparation of the library involved the immunoSEQ multiplex PCR assay. TCRdb took this table from immuneACCESS and kept in-frame rearrangements with V and J called. Such tables lack part of the clones; where checked against another copy, unresolved V genes explain under half of the gap, and the rest is unexplained. The sample has roughly 54,000 clones on record, roughly 84% of them singletons. The ten largest clonotypes hold under 3.5% of the sample. This specimen was peripheral blood, taken from a patient treated with radiotherapy plus ipilimumab. The receptors here all came from a human donor with non-small cell lung cancer who had a partial response to radiotherapy plus ipilimumab.

The chain recombines TRBV7-9 with TRBJ2-5, with TRBD2 identical over 7 bases. The ends lost 6 bases at V and 5 bases at J; junction bases unmatched: 6. The CDR3 is made up of 13 amino acids. Looked up from germline, CDR1 is SEHNR and CDR2 is FQNEAQ (reference sequence). The chain's CDR3 is CASRGLAAETQYF. CDR3 coding DNA: TGTGCCAGCAGGGGGCTAGCGGCTGAGACCCAGTACTTC.

The chain carries TRBV5-1 and TRBJ2-7; 9 positions match TRBD1. Germline CDR1 SGHRS, CDR2 YFSETQ. CDR3 size: 13 residues. The V segment lost 4 bases and the J segment 7 bases; nucleotides outside the gene matches: 6. The CDR3: CASSPGTGWEQYF. The CDR3, as DNA: TGCGCCAGCAGCCCGGGGACAGGGTGGGAGCAGTACTTC.

The V gene is TRBV19, the J gene TRBJ1-1, with D hard to call. CDR1 LNHDA and CDR2 SQIVND come from the germline V gene (reference sequence). The CDR3 sequence is 15 residues long. Trimming removed 7 bases at V and 1 base at J, with 16 bases between. The DNA of the CDR3 is TGTGCCAGTACTCAGTTCCCCTTCAAGAACACTGAAGCTTTCTTT. Protein sequence: CASTQFPFKNTEAFF.

The V gene is TRBV2, the J gene TRBJ2-5; no clear D gene. The assigned J gene may be wrong: the sequence end matches TRBJ2-7 better. The CDR3 totals 11 residues. The germline V gene has CDR1 SNHLY and CDR2 FYNNEI. The CDR3 protein is CASSPVREQYF. The CDR3 DNA reads TGTGCCAGCAGCCCTGTGCGCGAGCAGTACTTC.

The rearrangement joins TRBV9 to TRBJ2-5, with a tentative D call TRBD2 (7 bases). The CDR3 has 16 amino acids. The V gene lost 0 bases and the J gene lost 5 bases, with 17 bases spanning the gap. Germline CDR1 reads SGDLS; CDR2 reads YYNGEE. The CDR3 is CASSVGGGGLRETQYF. The CDR3 bases are TGTGCCAGCAGCGTAGGAGGGGGGGGCCTCAGGGAGACCCAGTACTTC.

This chain links TRBV9 with TRBJ1-1; tentative D call: TRBD1 (6 bases). The length of the CDR3 is 17 residues. The germline V gene encodes CDR1 SGDLS and CDR2 YYNGEE. Trimming stripped 0 bases from V and 0 bases from J, with 15 bases between. This CDR3 reads CASSVGVGGRLNTEAFF. Written as DNA, the CDR3 is TGTGCCAGCAGCGTAGGAGTCGGGGGGCGCCTGAACACTGAAGCTTTCTTT.